This entry concerns a single T cell receptor beta chain. Its antigen is currently unknown. V lost 7 bases, J lost 4 bases, and 11 bases lay in between. The CDR3 spans 12 residues. CDR1 and CDR2 from the germline V gene are MDHEN and SYDVKM. The sample originates from a study of T cell responses to AZD1222 COVID-19 vaccine. Whole-study results and caveats: Among the donors, most were white British and more were female, and clonal diversity was possibly underestimated. Increased Spike-specific TCR breadth and depth were observed after two AZD1222 doses. Reportedly, nearly half of unique spike TCRs recognized epitopes outside B.1.351/B.1.1.7 mutations.

Assay used: immunoSEQ multiplex PCR; TCRdb lists only in-frame clones, some missing. This table holds 110,000 or so clones, 80% to 90% found once. Source: peripheral blood, taken on day 0 of AZD1222 vaccination. J is TRBJ2-7 and V is TRBV28; a possible D gene is TRBD1 (7 bases). The clonotype was recovered from an adult in good health. In DNA form, the CDR3 reads TGTGCCAGCACCCCAGGGGGGTACGAGCAGTACTTC. Translation: CASTPGGYEQYF.